This T cell receptor (beta chain) was sequenced for a study of radiotherapy plus CTLA-4 blockade in lung cancer. Concerning this clone: Its antigen is currently unknown. The junction departs from germline at one end; a sequencing error may be responsible.

Broader study findings: TCR clones of tumor origin grew in blood after radiotherapy plus ipilimumab.

Patients had chemo-refractory metastatic non-small-cell lung cancer and received focal radiation plus CTLA-4 blockade that used ipilimumab. Data came from immunoSEQ multiplex PCR; TCRdb stores just in-frame clones and leaves some out. Of around 80,000 clones in the sample, 60% to 85% are singletons; the top ten hold 22%. Germline CDR1 is SSHAT and CDR2 is FNYEAQ (reference sequence). This CDR3 is built from 15 residues. V usage is TRBV7-7 and J usage is TRBJ2-5; 8 bases fit TRBD1. The source was peripheral blood, collected from a patient treated with radiotherapy plus ipilimumab. The source is a human donor with non-small cell lung cancer whose response to radiotherapy plus ipilimumab could not be evaluated. Some clones in this sample may be carry-over from other donors' samples. The chain's CDR3 is CASSLGFTGGETQYF. The CDR3 DNA is TGTGCTAGCAGCCTAGGATTTACAGGGGGTGAGACCCAGTACTTC. Combining the CDR3 with reference TRBV7-7 and TRBJ2-5 gives the whole variable domain GAGVSQSPRYKVTKRGQDVTLRCDPISSHATLYWYQQALGQGPEFLTYFNYEAQPDKSGLPSDRFSAERPEGSISTLTIQRTEQRDSAMYRCASSLGFTGGETQYFGPGTRLLVL.